This T cell receptor (beta chain) stems from a study of blood T cells in healthy people across ages. General study points: With age, beta diversity per million T cells declined roughly linearly, significantly by 30 to 50. Unknown CMV status may confound age-related changes in expanded clones.

Germline trimming cut 6 bases from V and 5 bases from J; bases unmatched to any gene: 9. Looked up from germline, CDR1 is SQVTM and CDR2 is ANQGSEA. The CDR3 has 14 residues. Sample-barcoded 5' priming and a J-beta primer mix drove a second PCR of roughly 7 to 11 cycles. Every single cDNA molecule received a tag from a template-switch adaptor with 12 random nucleotides. TCRdb re-analysed the 5' RACE reads in MiXCR, keeping a single row per CDR3 protein. Here the sample spans about 760,000 distinct CDR3 sequences, around 25% being singletons. This clonotype appeared a few times. No antigen is known for it. Every sample yielded at least 7 million isolated PBMCs. The data were also submitted as part of a second study, on T cells of mothers and their children.

The sample taken for sequencing was blood. The TCR was taken from a boy between 10 and 17 years old in good health. The rearrangement uses TRBV29-1 and TRBJ2-2, with 7 positions matching TRBD1. The CDR3 here is CSVAEGRGTGELFF. CDR3 in DNA: TGCAGCGTCGCGGAAGGCAGGGGGACCGGGGAGCTGTTTTTT.